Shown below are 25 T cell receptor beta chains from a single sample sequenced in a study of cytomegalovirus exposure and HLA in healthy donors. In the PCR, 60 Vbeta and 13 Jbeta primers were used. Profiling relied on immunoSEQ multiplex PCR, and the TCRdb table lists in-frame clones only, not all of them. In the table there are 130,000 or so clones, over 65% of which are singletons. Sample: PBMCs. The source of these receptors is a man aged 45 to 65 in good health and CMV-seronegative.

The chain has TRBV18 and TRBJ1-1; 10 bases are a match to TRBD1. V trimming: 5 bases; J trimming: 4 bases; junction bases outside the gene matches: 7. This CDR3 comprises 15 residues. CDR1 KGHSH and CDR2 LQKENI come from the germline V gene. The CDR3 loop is CASSTRQGAATEAFF. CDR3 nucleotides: TGTGCCAGCTCAACGCGACAGGGGGCAGCCACTGAAGCTTTCTTT. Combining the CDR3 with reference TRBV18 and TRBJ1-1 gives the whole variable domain NAGVMQNPRHLVRRRGQEARLRCSPMKGHSHVYWYRQLPEEGLKFMVYLQKENIIDESGMPKERFSAEFPKEGPSILRIQQVVRGDSAAYFCASSTRQGAATEAFFGQGTRLTVV.

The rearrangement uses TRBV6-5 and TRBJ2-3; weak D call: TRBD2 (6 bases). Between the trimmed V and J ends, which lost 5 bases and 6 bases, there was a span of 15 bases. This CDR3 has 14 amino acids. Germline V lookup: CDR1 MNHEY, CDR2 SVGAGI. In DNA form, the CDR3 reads TGTGCCAGCAGTCCCGCTATAGGGAGGGATACGCAGTATTTT. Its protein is CASSPAIGRDTQYF.

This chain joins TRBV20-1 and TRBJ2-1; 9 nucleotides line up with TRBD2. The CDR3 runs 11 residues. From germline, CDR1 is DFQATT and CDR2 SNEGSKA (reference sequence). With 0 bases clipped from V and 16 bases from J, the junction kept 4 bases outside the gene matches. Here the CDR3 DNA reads TGCAGTGCTAGAGATAGGACTAGCGAATTCTTC. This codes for CSARDRTSEFF.

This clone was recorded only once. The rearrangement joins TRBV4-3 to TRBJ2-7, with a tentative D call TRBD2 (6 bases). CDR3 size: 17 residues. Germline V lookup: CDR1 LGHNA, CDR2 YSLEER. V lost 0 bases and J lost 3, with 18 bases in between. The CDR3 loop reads CASSQDSSLASYYEQYF. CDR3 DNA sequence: TGCGCCAGCAGCCAAGATAGTAGTCTAGCGAGCTACTACGAGCAGTACTTC.

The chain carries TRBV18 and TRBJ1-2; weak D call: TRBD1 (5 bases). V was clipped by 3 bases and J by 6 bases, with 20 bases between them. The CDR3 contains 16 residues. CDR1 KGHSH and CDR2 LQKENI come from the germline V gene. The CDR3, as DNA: TGTGCCAGCTCACCCGACACAGGCTCTTCCCCCGATGGCTACACCTTC. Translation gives CASSPDTGSSPDGYTF.

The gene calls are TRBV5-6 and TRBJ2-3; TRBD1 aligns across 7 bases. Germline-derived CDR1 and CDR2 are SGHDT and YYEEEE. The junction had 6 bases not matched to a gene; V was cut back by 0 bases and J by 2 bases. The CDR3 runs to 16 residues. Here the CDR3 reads CASSLDRGLNTDTQYF. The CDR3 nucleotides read TGTGCCAGCAGCTTGGACAGGGGATTGAACACAGATACGCAGTATTTT.

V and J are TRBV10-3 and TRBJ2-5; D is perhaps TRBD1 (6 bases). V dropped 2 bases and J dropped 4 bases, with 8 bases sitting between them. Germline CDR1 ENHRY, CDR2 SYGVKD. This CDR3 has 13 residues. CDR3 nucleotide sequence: TGTGCCATCAGTGAGCGGGACACAGAGACCCAGTACTTC. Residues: CAISERDTETQYF.

The CDR3 coding sequence is TGTGCCAGTAGTCTTCGTACCGGGACAGGGGGGATTCGTGAGCAGTTCTTC. Translating gives CASSLRTGTGGIREQFF. The V gene is TRBV19, the J gene TRBJ2-1; 11 nucleotides match TRBD1. V shed 5 bases, J shed 9 bases, and the junction held 15 bases outside the gene matches. Germline CDR1 and CDR2: LNHDA and SQIVND (reference sequence). The CDR3 has 17 residues.

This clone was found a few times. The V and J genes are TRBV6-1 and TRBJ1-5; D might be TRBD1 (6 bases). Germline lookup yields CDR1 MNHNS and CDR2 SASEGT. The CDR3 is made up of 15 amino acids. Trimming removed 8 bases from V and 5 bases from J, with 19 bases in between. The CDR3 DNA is TGTGCCAGCTCAAGGGGGGGAGGGAGGTATCAGCCCCAGCATTTT. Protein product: CASSRGGGRYQPQHF.

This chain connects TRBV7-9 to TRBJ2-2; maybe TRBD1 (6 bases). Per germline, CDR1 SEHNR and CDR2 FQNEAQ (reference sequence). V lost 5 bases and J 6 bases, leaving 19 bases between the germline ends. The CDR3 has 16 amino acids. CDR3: CASSLGTRGSPGELFF. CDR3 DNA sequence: TGTGCCAGCAGCCTAGGGACCAGGGGATCTCCCGGGGAGCTGTTTTTT.

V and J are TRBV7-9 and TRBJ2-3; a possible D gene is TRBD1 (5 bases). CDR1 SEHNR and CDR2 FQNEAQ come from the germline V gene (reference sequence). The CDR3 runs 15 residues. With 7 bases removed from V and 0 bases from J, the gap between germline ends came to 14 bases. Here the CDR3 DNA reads TGTGCCAGCACTCCCGCAGGGTACAGCACAGATACGCAGTATTTT. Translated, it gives CASTPAGYSTDTQYF. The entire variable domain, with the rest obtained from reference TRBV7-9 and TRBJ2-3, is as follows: DTGVSQNPRHKITKRGQNVTFRCDPISEHNRLYWYRQTLGQGPEFLTYFQNEAQLEKSRLLSDRFSAERPKGSFSTLEIQRTEQGDSAMYLCASTPAGYSTDTQYFGPGTRLTVL.

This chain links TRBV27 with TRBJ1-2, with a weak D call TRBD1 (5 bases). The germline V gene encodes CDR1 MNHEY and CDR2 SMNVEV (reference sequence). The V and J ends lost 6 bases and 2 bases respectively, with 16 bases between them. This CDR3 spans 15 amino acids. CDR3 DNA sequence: TGTGCCAGCAGCGACCCCGCGGCAGGGAACTATGGCTACACCTTC. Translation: CASSDPAAGNYGYTF.

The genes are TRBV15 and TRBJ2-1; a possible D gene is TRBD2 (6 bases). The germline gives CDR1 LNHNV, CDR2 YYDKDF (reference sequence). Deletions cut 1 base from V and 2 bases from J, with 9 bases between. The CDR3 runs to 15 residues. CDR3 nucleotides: TGTGCCACCAGCAGAGCGCGGGAACCCTACAATGAGCAGTTCTTC. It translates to CATSRAREPYNEQFF.

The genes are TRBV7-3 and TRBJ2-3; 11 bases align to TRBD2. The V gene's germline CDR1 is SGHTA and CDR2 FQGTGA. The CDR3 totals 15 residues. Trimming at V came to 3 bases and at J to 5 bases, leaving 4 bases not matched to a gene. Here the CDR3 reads CASSLVAGGVDTQYF. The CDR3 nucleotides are TGTGCCAGCAGCTTGGTAGCGGGAGGGGTAGATACGCAGTATTTT. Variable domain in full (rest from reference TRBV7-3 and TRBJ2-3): GAGVSQTPSNKVTEKGKYVELRCDPISGHTALYWYRQSLGQGPEFLIYFQGTGAADDSGLPNDRFFAVRPEGSVSTLKIQRTERGDSAVYLCASSLVAGGVDTQYFGPGTRLTVL.

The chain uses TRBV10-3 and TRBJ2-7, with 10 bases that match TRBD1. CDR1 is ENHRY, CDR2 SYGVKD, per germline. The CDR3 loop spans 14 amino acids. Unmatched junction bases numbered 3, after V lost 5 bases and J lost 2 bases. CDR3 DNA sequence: TGTGCCATCAGTCCGGGACAGGGGACCTACGAGCAGTACTTC. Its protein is CAISPGQGTYEQYF.

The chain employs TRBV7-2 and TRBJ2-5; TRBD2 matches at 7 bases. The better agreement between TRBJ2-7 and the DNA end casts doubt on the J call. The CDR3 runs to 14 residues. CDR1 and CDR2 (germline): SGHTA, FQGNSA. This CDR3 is CASSSSGTSYEQYF. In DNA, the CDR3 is TGTGCCAGCAGCTCCAGCGGGACCTCCTACGAGCAGTACTTC.

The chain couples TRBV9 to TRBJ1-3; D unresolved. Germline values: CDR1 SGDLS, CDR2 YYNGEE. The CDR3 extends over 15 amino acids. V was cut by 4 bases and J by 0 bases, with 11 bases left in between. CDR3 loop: CASSPPGDSGNTIYF. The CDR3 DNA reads TGTGCCAGCAGCCCCCCCGGGGACTCTGGAAACACCATATATTTT.

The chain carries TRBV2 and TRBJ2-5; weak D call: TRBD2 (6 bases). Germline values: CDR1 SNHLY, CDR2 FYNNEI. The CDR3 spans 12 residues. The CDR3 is CARGWNRETQYF. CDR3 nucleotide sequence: TGTGCGCGGGGATGGAACCGAGAGACCCAGTACTTC.

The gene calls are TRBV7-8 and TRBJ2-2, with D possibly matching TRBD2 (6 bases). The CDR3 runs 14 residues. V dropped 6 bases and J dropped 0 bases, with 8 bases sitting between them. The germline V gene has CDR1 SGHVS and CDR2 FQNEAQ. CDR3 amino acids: CASRWGANTGELFF. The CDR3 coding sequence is TGTGCCAGCAGGTGGGGGGCGAACACCGGGGAGCTGTTTTTT.

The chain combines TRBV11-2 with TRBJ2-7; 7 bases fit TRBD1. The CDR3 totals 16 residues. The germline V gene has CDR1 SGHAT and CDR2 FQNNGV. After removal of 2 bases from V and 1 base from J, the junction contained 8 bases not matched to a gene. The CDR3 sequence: CASSLLPGQTSYEQYF. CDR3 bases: TGTGCCAGCAGCTTACTCCCGGGACAGACGTCCTACGAGCAGTACTTC. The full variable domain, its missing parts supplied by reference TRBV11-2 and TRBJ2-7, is EAGVAQSPRYKIIEKRQSVAFWCNPISGHATLYWYQQILGQGPKLLIQFQNNGVVDDSQLPKDRFSAERLKGVDSTLKIQPAKLEDSAVYLCASSLLPGQTSYEQYFGPGTRLTVT.

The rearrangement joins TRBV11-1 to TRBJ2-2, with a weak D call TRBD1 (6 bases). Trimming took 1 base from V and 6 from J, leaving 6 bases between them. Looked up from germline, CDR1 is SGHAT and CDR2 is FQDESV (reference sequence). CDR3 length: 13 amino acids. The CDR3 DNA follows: TGTGCCAGCAGCTTAGGACAGGCCGGGGAGCTGTTTTTT. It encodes CASSLGQAGELFF.

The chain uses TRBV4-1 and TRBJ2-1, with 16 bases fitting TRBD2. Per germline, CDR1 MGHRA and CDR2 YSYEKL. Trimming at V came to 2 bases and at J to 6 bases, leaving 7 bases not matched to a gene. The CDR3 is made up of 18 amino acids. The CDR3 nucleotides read TGCGCCAGCAGCCAAACCGGGACTAGCGGGAGGGCCGGCAATGAGCAGTTCTTC. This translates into CASSQTGTSGRAGNEQFF.

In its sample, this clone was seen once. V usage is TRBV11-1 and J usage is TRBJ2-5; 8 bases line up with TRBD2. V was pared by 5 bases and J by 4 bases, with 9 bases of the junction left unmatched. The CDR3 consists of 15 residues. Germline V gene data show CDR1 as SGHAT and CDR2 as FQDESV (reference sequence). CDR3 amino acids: CASSTRTSLGETQYF. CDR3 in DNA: TGTGCCAGCAGCACACGGACTAGCTTGGGAGAGACCCAGTACTTC.

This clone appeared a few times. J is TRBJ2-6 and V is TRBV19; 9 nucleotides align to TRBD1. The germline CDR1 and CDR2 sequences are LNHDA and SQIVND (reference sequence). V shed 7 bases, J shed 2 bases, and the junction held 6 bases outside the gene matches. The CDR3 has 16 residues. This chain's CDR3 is CASIGQGIAGANVLTF. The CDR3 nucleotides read TGTGCCAGTATAGGACAGGGGATCGCTGGGGCCAACGTCCTGACTTTC.

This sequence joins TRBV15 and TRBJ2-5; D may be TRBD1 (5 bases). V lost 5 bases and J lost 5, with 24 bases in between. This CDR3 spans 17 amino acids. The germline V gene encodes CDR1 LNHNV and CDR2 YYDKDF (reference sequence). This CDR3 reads CATSPRRGALNWETQYF. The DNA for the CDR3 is TGTGCCACCAGCCCTCGCCGTGGGGCCCTAAATTGGGAGACCCAGTACTTC.